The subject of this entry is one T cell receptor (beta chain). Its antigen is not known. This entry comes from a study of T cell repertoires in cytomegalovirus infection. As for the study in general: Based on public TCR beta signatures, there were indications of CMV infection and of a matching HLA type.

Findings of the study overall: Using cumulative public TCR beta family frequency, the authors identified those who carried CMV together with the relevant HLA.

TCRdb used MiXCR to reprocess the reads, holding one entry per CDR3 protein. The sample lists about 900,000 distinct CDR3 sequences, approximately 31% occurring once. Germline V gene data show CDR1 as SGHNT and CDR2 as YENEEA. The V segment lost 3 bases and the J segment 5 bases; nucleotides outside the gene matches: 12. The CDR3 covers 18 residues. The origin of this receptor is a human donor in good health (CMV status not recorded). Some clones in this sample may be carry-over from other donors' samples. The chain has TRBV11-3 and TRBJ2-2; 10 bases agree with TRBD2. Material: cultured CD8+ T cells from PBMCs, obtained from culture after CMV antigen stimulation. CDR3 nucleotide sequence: TGTGCCAGCAGCTTTGGTACTCTAGCGGGGGCTCCGACCGGGGAGCTGTTTTTT. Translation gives CASSFGTLAGAPTGELFF.